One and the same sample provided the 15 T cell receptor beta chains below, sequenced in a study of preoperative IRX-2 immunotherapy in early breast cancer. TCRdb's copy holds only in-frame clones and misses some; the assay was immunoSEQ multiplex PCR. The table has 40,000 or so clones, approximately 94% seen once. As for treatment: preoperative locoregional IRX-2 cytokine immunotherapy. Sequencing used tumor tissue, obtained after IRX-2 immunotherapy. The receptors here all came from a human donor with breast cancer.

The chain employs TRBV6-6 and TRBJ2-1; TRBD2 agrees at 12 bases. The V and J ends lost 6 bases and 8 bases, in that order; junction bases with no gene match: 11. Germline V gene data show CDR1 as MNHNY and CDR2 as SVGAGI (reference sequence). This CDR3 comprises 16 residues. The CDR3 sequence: CASSEPGLAGGYEQFF. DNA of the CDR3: TGTGCCAGCAGCGAACCGGGACTAGCGGGTGGGTATGAGCAGTTCTTC.

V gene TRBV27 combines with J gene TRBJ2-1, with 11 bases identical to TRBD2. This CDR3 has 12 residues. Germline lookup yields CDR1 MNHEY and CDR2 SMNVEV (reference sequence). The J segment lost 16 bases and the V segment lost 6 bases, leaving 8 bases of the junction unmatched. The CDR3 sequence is CASSGLAGRPFF. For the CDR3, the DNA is TGTGCCAGCAGCGGACTAGCGGGCCGTCCATTCTTC.

The CDR3, as DNA: TGCAGCGCCGGACAGGCGAACAACTATGGCTACACCTTC. Translation: CSAGQANNYGYTF. The chain employs TRBV29-1 and TRBJ1-2, with 7 bases aligning to TRBD1. From germline, CDR1 is SQVTM and CDR2 ANQGSEA. With V trimmed by 7 bases and J by 2 bases, 7 bases remained unmatched. CDR3 size: 13 residues.

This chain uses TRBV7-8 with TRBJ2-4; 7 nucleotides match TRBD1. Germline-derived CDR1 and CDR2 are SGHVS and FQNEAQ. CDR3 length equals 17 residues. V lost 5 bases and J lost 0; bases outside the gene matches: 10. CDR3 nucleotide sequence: TGTGCCAGCAGCGGAAAAGGGGGCTTCTTAGCCAAAAACATTCAGTACTTC. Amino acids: CASSGKGGFLAKNIQYF.

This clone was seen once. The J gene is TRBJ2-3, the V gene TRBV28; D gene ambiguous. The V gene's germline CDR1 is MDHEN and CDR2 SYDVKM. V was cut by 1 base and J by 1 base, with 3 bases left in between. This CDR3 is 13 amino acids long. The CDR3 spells CASSLSGTDTQYF. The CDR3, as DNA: TGTGCCAGCAGTTTATCGGGCACAGATACGCAGTATTTT.

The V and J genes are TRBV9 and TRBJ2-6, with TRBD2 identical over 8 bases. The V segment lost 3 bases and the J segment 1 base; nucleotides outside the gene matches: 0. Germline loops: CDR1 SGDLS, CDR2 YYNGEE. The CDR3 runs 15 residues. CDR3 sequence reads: CASSAGGSGANVLTF. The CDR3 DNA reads TGTGCCAGCAGCGCGGGGGGGTCTGGGGCCAACGTCCTGACTTTC.

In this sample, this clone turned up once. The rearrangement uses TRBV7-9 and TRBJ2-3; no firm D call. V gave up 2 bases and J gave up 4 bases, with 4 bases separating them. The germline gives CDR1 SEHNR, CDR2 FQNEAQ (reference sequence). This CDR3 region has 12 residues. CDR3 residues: CASSLPADTQYF. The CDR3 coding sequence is TGTGCCAGCAGCTTACCAGCAGATACGCAGTATTTT.

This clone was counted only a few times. The CDR3 coding sequence is TGCGCCAGCAGCGCGGGACGGCCCCACGAGCAGTACTTC. It yields the protein CASSAGRPHEQYF. The chain employs TRBV5-1 and TRBJ2-7; possible D gene TRBD2, 6 bases. There are 13 residues in the CDR3. V was shortened by 4 bases and J by 5 bases, with 13 bases between the two germline ends. The germline V gene has CDR1 SGHRS and CDR2 YFSETQ.

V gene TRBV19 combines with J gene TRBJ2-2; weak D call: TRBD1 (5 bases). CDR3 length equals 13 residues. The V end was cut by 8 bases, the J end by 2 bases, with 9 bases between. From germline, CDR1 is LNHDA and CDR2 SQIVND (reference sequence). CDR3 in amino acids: CASGRTNTGELFF. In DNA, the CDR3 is TGTGCCAGTGGCAGGACAAACACCGGGGAGCTGTTTTTT.

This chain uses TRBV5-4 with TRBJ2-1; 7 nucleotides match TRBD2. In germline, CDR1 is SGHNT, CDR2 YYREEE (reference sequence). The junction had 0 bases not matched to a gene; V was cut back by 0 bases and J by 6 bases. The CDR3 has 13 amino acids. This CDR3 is CASSLAGGNEQFF. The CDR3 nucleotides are TGTGCCAGCAGCTTGGCGGGGGGCAATGAGCAGTTCTTC. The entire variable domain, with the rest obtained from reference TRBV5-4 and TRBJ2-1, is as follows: ETGVTQSPTHLIKTRGQQVTLRCSSQSGHNTVSWYQQALGQGPQFIFQYYREEENGRGNFPPRFSGLQFPNYSSELNVNALELDDSALYLCASSLAGGNEQFFGPGTRLTVL.

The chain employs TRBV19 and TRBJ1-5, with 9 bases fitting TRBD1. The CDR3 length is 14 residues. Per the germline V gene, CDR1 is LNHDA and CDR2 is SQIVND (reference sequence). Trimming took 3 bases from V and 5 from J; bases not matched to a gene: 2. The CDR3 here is CASSIWTGDQPQHF. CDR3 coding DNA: TGTGCCAGTAGTATCTGGACAGGGGATCAGCCCCAGCATTTT.

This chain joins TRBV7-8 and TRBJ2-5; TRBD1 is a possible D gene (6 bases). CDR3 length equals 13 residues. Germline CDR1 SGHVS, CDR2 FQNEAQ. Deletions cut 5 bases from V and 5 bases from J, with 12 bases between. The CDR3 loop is CASSRRQVETQYF. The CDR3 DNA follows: TGTGCCAGCAGCCGGCGACAGGTTGAGACCCAGTACTTC.

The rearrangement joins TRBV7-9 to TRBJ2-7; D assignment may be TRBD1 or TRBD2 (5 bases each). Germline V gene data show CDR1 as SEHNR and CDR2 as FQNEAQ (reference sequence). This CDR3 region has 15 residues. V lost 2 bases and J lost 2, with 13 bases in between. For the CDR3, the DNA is TGTGCCAGCAGCTTAAAGCAGGGACGGGCCTACGAGCAGTACTTC. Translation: CASSLKQGRAYEQYF.

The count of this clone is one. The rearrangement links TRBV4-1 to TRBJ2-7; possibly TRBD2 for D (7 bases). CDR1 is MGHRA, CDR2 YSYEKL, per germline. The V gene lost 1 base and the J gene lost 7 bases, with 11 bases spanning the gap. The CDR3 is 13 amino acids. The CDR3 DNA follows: TGCGCCAGCAGCCAAGGGGGGGGCCGAGAGCAGTACTTC. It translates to CASSQGGGREQYF.

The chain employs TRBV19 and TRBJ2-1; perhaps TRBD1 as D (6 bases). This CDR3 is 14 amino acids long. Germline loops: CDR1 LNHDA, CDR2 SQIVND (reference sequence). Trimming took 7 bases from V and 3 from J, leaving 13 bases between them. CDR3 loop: CASTLDSYYNEQFF. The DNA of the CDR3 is TGTGCCAGTACTTTGGACAGTTACTACAATGAGCAGTTCTTC.